This T cell receptor (beta chain) is from a study of T cells in Graves' hyperthyroidism and ophthalmopathy. Lactation, pregnancy, other autoimmune disease or uncontrolled infection led to exclusion of patients. Overall study results and limits: Most clonotypes expanded in thyroid above 0.001 were likewise present in blood.

TCR beta CDR3 regions were amplified from RNA. The HTBI set primed first-round TCR CDR3 RT-PCR. TCRdb ran MiXCR on the multiplex PCR reads and lists one entry per CDR3 protein. Seen here are fewer than 350,000 distinct CDR3 sequences, 18% observed once, and the top ten hold about 14%. This clonotype was detected ten times or more. Antigen specificity is unknown. The CDR3 has 14 amino acids. V lost 1 base and J lost 6, with 12 bases in between. Germline-derived CDR1 and CDR2 are KGHSH and LQKENI. The rearrangement uses TRBV18 and TRBJ1-2; possibly TRBD1 for D (5 bases). The sequence was obtained from a woman in her thirties or forties with Graves' ophthalmopathy. Material for sequencing was blood. The CDR3 DNA reads TGTGCCAGCTCACCACTATCCAGGGTCGATGGCTACACCTTC. Encoded protein: CASSPLSRVDGYTF.